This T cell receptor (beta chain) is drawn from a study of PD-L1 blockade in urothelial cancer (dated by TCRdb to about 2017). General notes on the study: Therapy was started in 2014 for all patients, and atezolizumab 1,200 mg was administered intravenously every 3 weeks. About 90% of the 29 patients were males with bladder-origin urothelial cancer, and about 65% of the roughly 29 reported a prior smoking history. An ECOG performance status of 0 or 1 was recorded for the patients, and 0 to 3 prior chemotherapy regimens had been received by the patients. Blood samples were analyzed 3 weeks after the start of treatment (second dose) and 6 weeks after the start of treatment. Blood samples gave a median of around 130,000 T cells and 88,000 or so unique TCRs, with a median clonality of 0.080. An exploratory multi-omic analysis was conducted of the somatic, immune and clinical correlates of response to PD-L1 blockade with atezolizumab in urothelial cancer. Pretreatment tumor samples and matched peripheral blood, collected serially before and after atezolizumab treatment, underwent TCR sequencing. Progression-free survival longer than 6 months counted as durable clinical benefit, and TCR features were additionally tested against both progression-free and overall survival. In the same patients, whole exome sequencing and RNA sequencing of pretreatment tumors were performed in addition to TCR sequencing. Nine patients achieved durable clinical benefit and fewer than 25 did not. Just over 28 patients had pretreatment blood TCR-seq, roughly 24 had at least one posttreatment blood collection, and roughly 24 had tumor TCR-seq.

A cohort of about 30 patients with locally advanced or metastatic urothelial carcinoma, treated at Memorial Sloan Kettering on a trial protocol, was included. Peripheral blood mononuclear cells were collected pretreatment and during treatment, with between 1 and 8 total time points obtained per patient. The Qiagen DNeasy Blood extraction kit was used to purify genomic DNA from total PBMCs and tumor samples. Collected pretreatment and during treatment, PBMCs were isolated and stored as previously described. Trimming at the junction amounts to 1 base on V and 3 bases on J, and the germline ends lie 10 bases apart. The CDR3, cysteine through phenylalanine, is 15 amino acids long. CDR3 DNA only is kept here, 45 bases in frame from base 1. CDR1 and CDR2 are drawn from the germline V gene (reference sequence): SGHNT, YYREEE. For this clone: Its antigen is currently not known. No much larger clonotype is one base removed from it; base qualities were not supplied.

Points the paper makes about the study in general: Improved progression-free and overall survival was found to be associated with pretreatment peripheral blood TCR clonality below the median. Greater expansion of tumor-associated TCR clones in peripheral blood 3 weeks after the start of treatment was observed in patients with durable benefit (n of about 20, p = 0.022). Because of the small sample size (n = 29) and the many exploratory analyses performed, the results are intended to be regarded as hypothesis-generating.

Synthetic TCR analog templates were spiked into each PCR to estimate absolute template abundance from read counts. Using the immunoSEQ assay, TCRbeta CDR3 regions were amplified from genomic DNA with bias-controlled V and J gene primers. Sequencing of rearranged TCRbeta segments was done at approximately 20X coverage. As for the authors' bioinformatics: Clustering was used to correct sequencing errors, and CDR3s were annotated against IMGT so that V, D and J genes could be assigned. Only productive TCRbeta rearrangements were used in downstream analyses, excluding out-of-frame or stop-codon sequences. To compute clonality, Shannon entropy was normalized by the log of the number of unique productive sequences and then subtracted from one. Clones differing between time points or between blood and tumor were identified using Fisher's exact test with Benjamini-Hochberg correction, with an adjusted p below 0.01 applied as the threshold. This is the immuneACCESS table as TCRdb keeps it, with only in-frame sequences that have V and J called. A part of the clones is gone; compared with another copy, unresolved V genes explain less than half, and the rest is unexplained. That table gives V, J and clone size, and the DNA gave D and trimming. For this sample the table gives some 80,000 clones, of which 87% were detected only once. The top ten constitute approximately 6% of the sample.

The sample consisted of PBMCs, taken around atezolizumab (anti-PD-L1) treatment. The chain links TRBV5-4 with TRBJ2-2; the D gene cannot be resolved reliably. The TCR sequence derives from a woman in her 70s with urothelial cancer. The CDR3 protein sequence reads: CASSLFAGYTGELFF. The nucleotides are TGTGCCAGCAGCTTGTTCGCAGGCTACACCGGGGAGCTGTTTTTT.